Listed here are 30 T cell receptor beta chains from one sample, sequenced in a study of shared clonotypes between healthy human individuals. This table comes from immunoSEQ multiplex PCR, and its TCRdb copy is limited to in-frame clones, with some not included. The repertoire consists of 2,500,000 or so clones, with roughly 93% occurring once and the leading ten covering approximately 0.36%. Specimen: naive CD4+ T cells from PBMCs. Subset in this sample: CD45RA+ positively selected. These receptors were taken from a young man in good health. Some clones in this sample may be carry-over from other donors' samples.

This clone was seen a few times. The chain joins TRBV29-1 to TRBJ2-5; D unresolved. CDR3 size: 11 residues. Per the germline V gene, CDR1 is SQVTM and CDR2 is ANQGSEA. V gave up 7 bases and J gave up 2 bases, with 8 bases separating them. CDR3 region: CSANLQETQYF. In DNA, the CDR3 is TGCAGCGCCAATCTTCAAGAGACCCAGTACTTC.

V is TRBV10-1 and J is TRBJ1-1, with D unresolved. The CDR3 runs to 14 residues. CDR1 and CDR2 from the germline V gene are WNHNN and SYGVQD (reference sequence). Between the trimmed V and J ends, which lost 0 bases and 6 bases, there was a span of 11 bases. CDR3 DNA sequence: TGCGCCAGCAGTGAGTCGAGGGAGTCGGCTGAAGCTTTCTTT. Translating gives CASSESRESAEAFF.

The V and J genes are TRBV2 and TRBJ2-1, with a weak D call TRBD1 (6 bases). V was trimmed by 8 bases and J by 8 bases, leaving 13 bases between them. CDR3 length: 12 amino acids. The germline CDR1 and CDR2 sequences are SNHLY and FYNNEI. The CDR3 coding sequence is TGTGCCAGCTCGGGACAAGGGGATGAGCAGTTCTTC. As protein: CASSGQGDEQFF.

This clone was counted only a few times. The genes are TRBV29-1 and TRBJ1-1; unclear D gene. The CDR3 length is 12 residues. Germline CDR1 reads SQVTM; CDR2 reads ANQGSEA. V was shortened by 0 bases and J by 2 bases, with 4 bases between the two germline ends. This CDR3 reads CSVEELNTEAFF. CDR3 nucleotides: TGCAGCGTTGAAGAGCTAAACACTGAAGCTTTCTTT.

J is TRBJ2-7 and V is TRBV28; D perhaps matches TRBD1 (5 bases). V lost 6 bases to trimming and J lost 3 bases, with 12 bases between them. Germline loops: CDR1 MDHEN, CDR2 SYDVKM. The CDR3 is made up of 13 amino acids. In DNA form, the CDR3 reads TGTGCCAGCAGACACGACAGCTACTACGAGCAGTACTTC. This translates into CASRHDSYYEQYF.

The J gene is TRBJ2-1, the V gene TRBV10-3; 11 nucleotides align to TRBD2. The CDR3 runs 18 residues. V lost 0 bases to trimming and J lost 3 bases; unmatched junction nucleotides: 7. From germline, CDR1 is ENHRY and CDR2 SYGVKD. In nucleotides, the CDR3 is TGTGCCATCAGTGAGTCGAAGTTAACTAGCGGGAGCTACAATGAGCAGTTCTTC. It encodes CAISESKLTSGSYNEQFF.

The chain employs TRBV30 and TRBJ2-2, with 9 bases aligning to TRBD2. Looked up from germline, CDR1 is GTSNPN and CDR2 is SVGIG (reference sequence). The CDR3 runs 16 residues. The J segment lost 7 bases and the V segment lost 3 bases, leaving 12 bases of the junction unmatched. Here the CDR3 reads CAWRDGGRAQGGELFF. In DNA form, the CDR3 reads TGTGCCTGGAGAGACGGCGGGAGGGCCCAGGGCGGGGAGCTGTTTTTT.

The chain recombines TRBV28 with TRBJ2-1; a weak D match, TRBD2 (5 bases). Trimming pared 8 bases from V and 15 bases from J, leaving 20 bases between. From germline, CDR1 is MDHEN and CDR2 SYDVKM. CDR3 length equals 12 residues. For the CDR3, the DNA is TGTGCCAGCTCCTCTTGGACTGACTCAGGGTTCTTC. Translating it yields CASSSWTDSGFF.

This clone was counted a few times. The chain links TRBV6-1 to TRBJ1-2; D not resolved. The CDR3 extends over 15 amino acids. Germline CDR1 and CDR2: MNHNS and SASEGT. Trimming took 6 bases from V and 6 from J, leaving 20 bases between them. The CDR3 nucleotides read TGTGCCAGCAGGGCGACTAGACAAACGTACGATGGCTACACCTTC. Protein: CASRATRQTYDGYTF.

This chain connects TRBV10-3 to TRBJ1-3, with 8 bases identical to TRBD1. Per germline, CDR1 ENHRY and CDR2 SYGVKD. This CDR3 contains 14 residues. J lost 11 bases, V lost 0 bases, and 6 bases had no gene match. DNA of the CDR3: TGTGCCATCAGTGAGTCGACAGGGGTGGCCTCCATATATTTT. Its translation: CAISESTGVASIYF.

The chain links TRBV2 to TRBJ2-5, with D possibly TRBD2 on 6 matching bases. CDR1 is SNHLY, CDR2 FYNNEI, per germline. The length of the CDR3 is 15 residues. V was cut by 0 bases and J by 1 base, with 9 bases left in between. The CDR3 sequence is CASSEALSGQETQYF. The CDR3 nucleotides read TGTGCCAGCAGTGAAGCGCTTAGCGGCCAAGAGACCCAGTACTTC. Supplemented by reference TRBV2 and TRBJ2-5, the full variable domain reads EPEVTQTPSHQVTQMGQEVILRCVPISNHLYFYWYRQILGQKVEFLVSFYNNEISEKSEIFDDQFSVERPDGSNFTLKIRSTKLEDSAMYFCASSEALSGQETQYFGPGTRLLVL.

The V call is TRBV7-3, the J call TRBJ1-1; possible D gene TRBD1, 5 bases. Germline CDR1 reads SGHTA; CDR2 reads FQGTGA. This CDR3 is 13 amino acids long. V lost 5 bases, J lost 4 bases, and 11 bases lay in between. CDR3 residues: CASSTGQRTEAFF. The CDR3 DNA is TGTGCCAGCAGCACGGGGCAGCGCACTGAAGCTTTCTTT.

The CDR3 DNA reads as TGTGCCAGCAGTTCTTCCTCGGGGTCTAGCACAGATACGCAGTATTTT. It yields the protein CASSSSSGSSTDTQYF. The V call is TRBV5-8, the J call TRBJ2-3; the D gene is possibly TRBD2 (5 bases). This CDR3 comprises 16 residues. Germline loops: CDR1 SGHTS, CDR2 YDEGEE. V shed 5 bases and J shed 0 bases, with 16 bases lying between them. The variable domain in full, with the rest retrieved from reference TRBV5-8 and TRBJ2-3, is EAGVTQSPTHLIKTRGQQATLRCSPISGHTSVYWYQQALGLGLQFLLWYDEGEERNRGNFPPRFSGRQFPNYSSELNVNALELEDSALYLCASSSSSGSSTDTQYFGPGTRLTVL.

This rearrangement joins TRBV29-1 to TRBJ1-1; D call uncertain. CDR1 is SQVTM, CDR2 ANQGSEA, per germline. The CDR3 runs 13 residues. Trimming removed 3 bases at V and 0 bases at J, with 8 bases between. Here the CDR3 reads CSVESRLNTEAFF. In DNA, the CDR3 is TGCAGCGTTGAGTCGCGGTTGAACACTGAAGCTTTCTTT.

The V gene is TRBV28, the J gene TRBJ2-1; 7 nucleotides agree with TRBD2. The CDR3 contains 14 residues. Germline values: CDR1 MDHEN, CDR2 SYDVKM. With 6 bases clipped from V and 9 bases from J, the junction kept 11 bases outside the gene matches. The CDR3 DNA is TGTGCCAGCAGCCCAGGTTGGTGGGGGGGTGAGCAGTTCTTC. Translated: CASSPGWWGGEQFF.

The chain couples TRBV10-2 to TRBJ2-7, with TRBD1 as a possible D gene (6 bases). With 9 bases removed from V and 4 bases from J, the gap between germline ends came to 19 bases. Per germline, CDR1 WSHSY and CDR2 SAAADI. CDR3 length equals 14 residues. The CDR3 sequence: CASSYRAGYYEQYF. Written as DNA, the CDR3 is TGCGCCAGTAGTTACAGGGCAGGATATTACGAGCAGTACTTC.

This clone was counted once. The chain links TRBV28 to TRBJ1-4; perhaps TRBD1 as D (6 bases). Per the germline V gene, CDR1 is MDHEN and CDR2 is SYDVKM. V gave up 8 bases and J gave up 3 bases, with 16 bases separating them. The CDR3 is made up of 15 amino acids. CDR3 in DNA: TGTGCCAGCTATTCCGGGGGCAGGCCTAATGAAAAACTGTTTTTT. Amino acids: CASYSGGRPNEKLFF.

This clone was seen once. The chain is built from TRBV27 and TRBJ1-2; the D is unclear. This CDR3 is built from 14 residues. The V end was cut by 5 bases, the J end by 7 bases, with 17 bases between. Germline CDR1 and CDR2: MNHEY and SMNVEV (reference sequence). In nucleotides, the CDR3 is TGTGCCAGCAGTCCCCTGCAGGCCACGGGTGGCTACACCTTC. Its translation is CASSPLQATGGYTF.

The chain has TRBV7-9 and TRBJ2-7, with D perhaps TRBD1 (5 bases). Germline CDR1 SEHNR, CDR2 FQNEAQ (reference sequence). The CDR3 has 15 amino acids. Trimming removed 7 bases from V and 0 bases from J, with 16 bases in between. The CDR3 nucleotides are TGTGCCAGCACGCAGGCCACGACAGCCTCCTACGAGCAGTACTTC. This sequence encodes CASTQATTASYEQYF.

This clone was observed a single time. The gene calls are TRBV18 and TRBJ2-5; a possible D gene is TRBD2 (6 bases). The CDR3 covers 17 residues. V lost 6 bases and J lost 4, with 24 bases in between. CDR1 is KGHSH and CDR2 is LQKENI in the germline V gene. DNA for the CDR3: TGTGCCAGCTCTATATCCCATAGCGGCTCGGGCTCAGAGACCCAGTACTTC. Translated, it gives CASSISHSGSGSETQYF.

The chain couples TRBV27 to TRBJ2-5, with 8 bases matching TRBD1. V was clipped by 4 bases and J by 4 bases; unmatched bases: 11. The germline V gene encodes CDR1 MNHEY and CDR2 SMNVEV (reference sequence). The CDR3 has 16 residues. The CDR3 nucleotides are TGTGCCAGCAGTTCCGGACCCCGGGACAGGAGAGAGACCCAGTACTTC. This sequence encodes CASSSGPRDRRETQYF.

The CDR3 DNA sequence: TGTGCCAGCAGCTGGGGCAGGGGTATGCAAGAGACCCAGTACTTC. This translates into CASSWGRGMQETQYF. This chain connects TRBV11-3 to TRBJ2-5, with D possibly matching TRBD1 (6 bases). CDR3 size: 15 residues. Trimming left V 4 bases short and J 2 bases short, with 14 bases between. Germline CDR1 SGHNT, CDR2 YENEEA.

Worth noting for this clone: Other DNA sequences of this sample code for an identical CDR3. The gene calls are TRBV20-1 and TRBJ2-1; unclear D gene. This CDR3 has 11 amino acids. Germline values: CDR1 DFQATT, CDR2 SNEGSKA (reference sequence). Trimming removed 6 bases at V and 3 bases at J, with 6 bases between. The CDR3 bases are TGCAGTGCCGCAGTCTACAATGAGCAGTTCTTC. This encodes CSAAVYNEQFF.

This chain connects TRBV11-1 to TRBJ2-1, with 12 bases fitting TRBD2. V dropped 8 bases and J dropped 8; count of bases not matched to a gene: 13. Germline CDR1 reads SGHAT; CDR2 reads FQDESV (reference sequence). The CDR3 is 16 residues long. The CDR3 nucleotides read TGTGCCAGCGTTCTAGCGGGAGGGCCGGGTAATGATGAGCAGTTCTTC. Its protein product is CASVLAGGPGNDEQFF.

V gene TRBV28 combines with J gene TRBJ1-1; TRBD1 might be the D (6 bases). Germline assignment: CDR1 MDHEN and CDR2 SYDVKM. The CDR3 sequence is 16 residues long. V lost 2 bases and J 0 bases, leaving 13 bases between the germline ends. The CDR3 sequence: CASSLRTGRLNTEAFF. As DNA, the CDR3 is TGTGCCAGCAGTTTAAGAACAGGGCGGCTGAACACTGAAGCTTTCTTT. Variable domain in full (rest from reference TRBV28 and TRBJ1-1): DVKVTQSSRYLVKRTGEKVFLECVQDMDHENMFWYRQDPGLGLRLIYFSYDVKMKEKGDIPEGYSVSREKKERFSLILESASTNQTSMYLCASSLRTGRLNTEAFFGQGTRLTVV.

This clone appeared once. This chain connects TRBV27 to TRBJ2-7; D is ambiguous. Trimming removed 3 bases from V and 6 bases from J, with 12 bases in between. Germline V lookup: CDR1 MNHEY, CDR2 SMNVEV (reference sequence). This CDR3 has 13 residues. DNA for the CDR3: TGTGCCAGCAGTTTTTTCCTCGGACGCGAGCAGTACTTC. Protein: CASSFFLGREQYF.

The rearrangement joins TRBV30 to TRBJ1-1, with 8 bases aligning to TRBD1. Germline assignment: CDR1 GTSNPN and CDR2 SVGIG (reference sequence). This CDR3 has 12 residues. V gave up 3 bases and J gave up 13 bases; unmatched junction bases: 10. CDR3 bases: TGTGCCTGGAGCCAGGTGGACAGGGTGGATTTCTTT. Translating it yields CAWSQVDRVDFF.

The chain employs TRBV27 and TRBJ2-5, with D maybe TRBD2 (5 bases). The CDR3 totals 14 residues. Trimming removed 7 bases from V and 1 base from J, with 13 bases in between. CDR1 and CDR2 (germline): MNHEY, SMNVEV (reference sequence). For the CDR3, the DNA is TGTGCCAGCAACCCGAGCGAGGGCCAAGAGACCCAGTACTTC. This sequence encodes CASNPSEGQETQYF.

V gene TRBV29-1 combines with J gene TRBJ2-3; D might be TRBD1 (6 bases). Germline lookup yields CDR1 SQVTM and CDR2 ANQGSEA. The ends were cut back, 6 bases at V and 2 bases at J, with 15 bases in the middle. This CDR3 is built from 14 residues. CDR3 residues: CSVGTGWATDTQYF. CDR3 DNA: TGCAGCGTGGGAACAGGGTGGGCCACAGATACGCAGTATTTT.

J is TRBJ1-3 and V is TRBV9, with unresolved D. CDR1 and CDR2 (germline): SGDLS, YYNGEE. The germline V and J ends were trimmed by 2 bases and 0 bases, with 12 bases remaining between them. This CDR3 has 16 amino acids. For the CDR3, the DNA is TGTGCCAGCAGCGTTGGCGACGTCAACTCTGGAAACACCATATATTTT. It is translated as CASSVGDVNSGNTIYF.